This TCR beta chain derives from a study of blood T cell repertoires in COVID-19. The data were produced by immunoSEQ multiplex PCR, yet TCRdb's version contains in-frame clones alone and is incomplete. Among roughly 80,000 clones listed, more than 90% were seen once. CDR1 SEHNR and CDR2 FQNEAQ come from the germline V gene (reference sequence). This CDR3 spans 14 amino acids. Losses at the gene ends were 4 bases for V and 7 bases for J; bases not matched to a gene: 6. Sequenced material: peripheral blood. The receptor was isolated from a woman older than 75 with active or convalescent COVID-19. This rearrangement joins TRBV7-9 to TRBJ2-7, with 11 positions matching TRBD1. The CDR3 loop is CASSSRDRGREQYF. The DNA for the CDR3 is TGTGCCAGCAGCTCCCGGGACAGGGGGAGAGAGCAGTACTTC. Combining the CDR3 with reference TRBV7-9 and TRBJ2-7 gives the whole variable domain DTGVSQNPRHKITKRGQNVTFRCDPISEHNRLYWYRQTLGQGPEFLTYFQNEAQLEKSRLLSDRFSAERPKGSFSTLEIQRTEQGDSAMYLCASSSRDRGREQYFGPGTRLTVT.